The T cell receptor beta chain under discussion was sequenced for a study of OX40 agonist ivuxolimab in advanced cancers. On the study more broadly: An anti-OX40 (CD134) antibody with agonistic activity, ivuxolimab, was administered to patients. General study findings and limits: Certain nonresponders additionally had low normalized T-cell clonal expansion.

The CDR3 covers 14 residues. Individuals having autoimmune disease history or systemic immunosuppression were not enrolled. Here immunoSEQ multiplex PCR was the method, and the copy in TCRdb shows in-frame clones only, minus some. This sample has 60,000 to 85,000 clones; approximately 87% occur once, and the top ten carry roughly 7%. As to this clone: Its antigen is as yet unknown.

Sequencing used CD4+ or CD8+ T cells sorted from blood, obtained in a trial of the OX40 agonist ivuxolimab. The J gene is TRBJ1-5, the V gene TRBV21-1. TRBV21-1 is a recognized pseudogene. The receptor was isolated from an adult with an advanced solid tumor such as melanoma, head and neck, liver or kidney cancer. The CDR3 DNA follows: TGTGCCAGCAGCATATGTCTGACGAATCAGCCCCAGCATTTT. Translated: CASSICLTNQPQHF.